The source of this T cell receptor beta chain is a study of shared clonotypes between healthy human individuals. Here immunoSEQ multiplex PCR was the method, and the copy in TCRdb shows in-frame clones only, minus some. The table lists hundreds of thousands of clones, roughly 79% of them singletons. Germline lookup yields CDR1 MDHEN and CDR2 SYDVKM. The ends were cut back, 6 bases at V and 1 base at J, with 6 bases in the middle. This CDR3 region has 12 residues. This clone turned up a few times. Different DNA sequences within this sample yield the same CDR3. The sequence was collected from a woman aged 40 to 55 in good health. Some clones in this sample may be carry-over from other donors' samples. The chain combines TRBV28 with TRBJ1-1; no reliable D call. Sequencing was performed on PBMCs. CDR3 bases: TGTGCCAGCAGCCTTTGGAACACTGAAGCTTTCTTT. Translated: CASSLWNTEAFF.